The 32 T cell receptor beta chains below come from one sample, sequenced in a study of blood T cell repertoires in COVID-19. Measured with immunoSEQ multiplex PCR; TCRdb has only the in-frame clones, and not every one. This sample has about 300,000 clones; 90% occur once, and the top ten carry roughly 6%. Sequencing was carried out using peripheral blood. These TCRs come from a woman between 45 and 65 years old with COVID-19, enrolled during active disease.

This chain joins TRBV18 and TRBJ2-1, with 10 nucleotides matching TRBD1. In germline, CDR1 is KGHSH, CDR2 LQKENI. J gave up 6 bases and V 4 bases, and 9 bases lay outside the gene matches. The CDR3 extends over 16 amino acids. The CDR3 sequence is CASSQLPGTGANEQFF. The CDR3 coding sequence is TGTGCCAGCTCACAATTGCCCGGGACAGGGGCCAATGAGCAGTTCTTC.

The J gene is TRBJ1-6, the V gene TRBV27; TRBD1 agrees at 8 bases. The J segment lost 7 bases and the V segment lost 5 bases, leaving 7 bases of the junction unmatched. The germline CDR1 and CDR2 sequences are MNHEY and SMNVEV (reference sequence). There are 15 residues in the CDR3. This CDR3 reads CASSMRQGRNSPLHF. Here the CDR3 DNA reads TGTGCCAGCAGTATGAGACAGGGGAGGAATTCACCCCTCCACTTT.

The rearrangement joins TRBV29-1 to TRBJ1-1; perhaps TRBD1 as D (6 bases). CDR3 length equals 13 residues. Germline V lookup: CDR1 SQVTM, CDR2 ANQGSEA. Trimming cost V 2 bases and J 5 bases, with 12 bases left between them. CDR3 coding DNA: TGCAGCGTTGAATTGGGGGACAAGACTGAAGCTTTCTTT. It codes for CSVELGDKTEAFF.

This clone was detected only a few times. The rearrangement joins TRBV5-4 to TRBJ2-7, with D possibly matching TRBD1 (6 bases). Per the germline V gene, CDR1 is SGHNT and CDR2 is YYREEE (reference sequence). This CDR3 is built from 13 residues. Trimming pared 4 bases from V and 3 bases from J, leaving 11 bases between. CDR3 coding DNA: TGTGCCAGCAGCCGCTCAGGGGTCTACGAGCAGTACTTC. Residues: CASSRSGVYEQYF.

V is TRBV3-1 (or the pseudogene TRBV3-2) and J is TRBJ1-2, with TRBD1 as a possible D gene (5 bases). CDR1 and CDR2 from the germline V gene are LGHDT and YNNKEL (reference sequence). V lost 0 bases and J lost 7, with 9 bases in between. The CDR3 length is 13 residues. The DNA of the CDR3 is TGTGCCAGCAGCCAAGAAGGGGTTGGTGGCTACACCTTC. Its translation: CASSQEGVGGYTF.

The CDR3: CASSVDPGRGNNSPLHF. CDR3 DNA: TGTGCCAGCAGCGTAGACCCGGGGCGGGGAAATAATTCACCCCTCCACTTT. The chain recombines TRBV9 with TRBJ1-6; D may be TRBD1 (5 bases). Trimming left V 0 bases short and J 5 bases short, with 15 bases between. This CDR3 region has 17 residues. Germline V gene data show CDR1 as SGDLS and CDR2 as YYNGEE.

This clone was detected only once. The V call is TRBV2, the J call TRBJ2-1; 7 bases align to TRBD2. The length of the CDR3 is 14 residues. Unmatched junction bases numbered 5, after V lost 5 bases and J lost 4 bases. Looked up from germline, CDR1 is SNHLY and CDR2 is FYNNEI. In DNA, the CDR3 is TGTGCCAGCAGTACACTAGCGAAGTACAATGAGCAGTTCTTC. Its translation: CASSTLAKYNEQFF.

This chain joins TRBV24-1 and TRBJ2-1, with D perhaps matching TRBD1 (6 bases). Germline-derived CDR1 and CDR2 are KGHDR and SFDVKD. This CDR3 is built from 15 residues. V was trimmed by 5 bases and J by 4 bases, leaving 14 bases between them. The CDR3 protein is CATSVQGNVYNEQFF. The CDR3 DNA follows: TGTGCCACCAGTGTCCAGGGGAACGTGTACAATGAGCAGTTCTTC.

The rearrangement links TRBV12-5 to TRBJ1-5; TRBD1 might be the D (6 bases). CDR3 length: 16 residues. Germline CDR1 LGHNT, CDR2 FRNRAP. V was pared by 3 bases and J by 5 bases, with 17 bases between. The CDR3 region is CASGFLLGAGDQPQHF. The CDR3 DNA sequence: TGTGCTAGTGGTTTCCTGTTGGGGGCGGGGGATCAGCCCCAGCATTTT.

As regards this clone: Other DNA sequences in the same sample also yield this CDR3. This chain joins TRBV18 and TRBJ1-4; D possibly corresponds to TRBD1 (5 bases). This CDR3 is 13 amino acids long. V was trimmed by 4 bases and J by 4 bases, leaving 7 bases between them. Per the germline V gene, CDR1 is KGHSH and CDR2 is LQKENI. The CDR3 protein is CASSLDSNEKLFF. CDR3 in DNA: TGTGCCAGCTCACTTGACAGTAATGAAAAACTGTTTTTT.

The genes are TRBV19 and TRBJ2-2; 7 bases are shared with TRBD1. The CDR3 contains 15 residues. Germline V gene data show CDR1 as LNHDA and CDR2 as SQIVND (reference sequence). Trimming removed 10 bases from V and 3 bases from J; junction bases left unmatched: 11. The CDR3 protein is CAISQQGSDTGELFF. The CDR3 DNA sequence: TGTGCCATCAGTCAACAGGGGTCGGACACCGGGGAGCTGTTTTTT. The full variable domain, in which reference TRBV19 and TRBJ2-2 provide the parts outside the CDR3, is DGGITQSPKYLFRKEGQNVTLSCEQNLNHDAMYWYRQDPGQGLRLIYYSQIVNDFQKGDIAEGYSVSREKKESFPLTVTSAQKNPTAFYLCAISQQGSDTGELFFGEGSRLTVL.

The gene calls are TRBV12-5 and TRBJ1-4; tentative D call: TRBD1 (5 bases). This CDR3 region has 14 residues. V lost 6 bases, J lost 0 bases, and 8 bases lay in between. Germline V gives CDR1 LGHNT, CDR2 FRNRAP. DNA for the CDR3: TGTGCTAGTGGCCCGACAGCAACTAATGAAAAACTGTTTTTT. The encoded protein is CASGPTATNEKLFF.

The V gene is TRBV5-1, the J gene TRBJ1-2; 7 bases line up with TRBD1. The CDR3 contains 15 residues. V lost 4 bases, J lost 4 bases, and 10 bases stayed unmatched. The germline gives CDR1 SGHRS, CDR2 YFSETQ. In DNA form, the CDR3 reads TGCGCCAGCAGCCCCGACAGGGCTCTTTCCTATGGCTACACCTTC. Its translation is CASSPDRALSYGYTF. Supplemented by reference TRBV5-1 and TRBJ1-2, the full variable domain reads KAGVTQTPRYLIKTRGQQVTLSCSPISGHRSVSWYQQTPGQGLQFLFEYFSETQRNKGNFPGRFSGRQFSNSRSEMNVSTLELGDSALYLCASSPDRALSYGYTFGSGTRLTVV.

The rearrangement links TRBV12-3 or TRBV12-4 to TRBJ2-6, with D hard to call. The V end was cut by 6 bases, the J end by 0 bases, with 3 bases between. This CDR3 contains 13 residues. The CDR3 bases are TGTGCCAGCAGGAGCTCTGGGGCCAACGTCCTGACTTTC. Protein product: CASRSSGANVLTF.

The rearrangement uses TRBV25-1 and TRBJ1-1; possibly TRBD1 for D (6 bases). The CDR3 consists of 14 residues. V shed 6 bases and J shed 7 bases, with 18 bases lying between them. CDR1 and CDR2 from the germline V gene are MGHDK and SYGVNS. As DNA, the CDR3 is TGTGCCAGCAGCCTCGGGGGGCGGTGGGGTGAAGCTTTCTTT. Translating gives CASSLGGRWGEAFF.

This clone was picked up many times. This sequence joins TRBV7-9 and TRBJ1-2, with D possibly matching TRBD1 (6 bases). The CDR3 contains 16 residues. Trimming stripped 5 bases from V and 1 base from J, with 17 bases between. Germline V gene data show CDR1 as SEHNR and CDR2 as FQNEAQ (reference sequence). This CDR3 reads CASSPWWGTSNYGYTF. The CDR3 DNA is TGTGCCAGCAGCCCGTGGTGGGGGACAAGTAACTATGGCTACACCTTC.

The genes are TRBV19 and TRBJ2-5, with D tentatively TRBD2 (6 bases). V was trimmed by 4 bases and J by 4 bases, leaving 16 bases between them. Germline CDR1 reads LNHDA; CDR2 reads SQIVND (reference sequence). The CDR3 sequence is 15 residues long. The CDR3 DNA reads TGTGCCAGTAGTACCCAGACTAGAACGGTAGAGACCCAGTACTTC. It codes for CASSTQTRTVETQYF.

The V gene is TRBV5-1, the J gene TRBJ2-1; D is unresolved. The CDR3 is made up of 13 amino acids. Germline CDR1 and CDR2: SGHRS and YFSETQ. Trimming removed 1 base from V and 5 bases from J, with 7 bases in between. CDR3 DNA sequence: TGCGCCAGCAGCTTGTGGCTGGACAATGAGCAGTTCTTC. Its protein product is CASSLWLDNEQFF.

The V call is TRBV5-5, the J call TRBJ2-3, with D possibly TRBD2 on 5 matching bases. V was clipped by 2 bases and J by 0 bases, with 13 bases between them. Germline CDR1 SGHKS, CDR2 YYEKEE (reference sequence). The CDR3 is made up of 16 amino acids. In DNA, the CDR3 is TGTGCCAGCAGCTTTATAGCGTTCTCTAGCACAGATACGCAGTATTTT. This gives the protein CASSFIAFSSTDTQYF.

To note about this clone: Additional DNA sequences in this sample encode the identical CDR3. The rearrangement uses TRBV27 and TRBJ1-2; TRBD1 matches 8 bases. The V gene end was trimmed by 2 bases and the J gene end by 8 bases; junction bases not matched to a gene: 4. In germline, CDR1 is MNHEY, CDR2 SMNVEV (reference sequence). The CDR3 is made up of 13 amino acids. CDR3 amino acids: CASSLQGAGGYTF. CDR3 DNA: TGTGCCAGCAGTTTACAGGGGGCGGGCGGCTACACCTTC.

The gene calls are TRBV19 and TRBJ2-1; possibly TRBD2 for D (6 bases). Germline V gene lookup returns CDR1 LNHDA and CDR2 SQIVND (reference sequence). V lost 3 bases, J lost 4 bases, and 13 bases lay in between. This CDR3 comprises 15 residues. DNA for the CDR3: TGTGCCAGTAGTATCAAGGGCGGGACGTACAATGAGCAGTTCTTC. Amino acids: CASSIKGGTYNEQFF.

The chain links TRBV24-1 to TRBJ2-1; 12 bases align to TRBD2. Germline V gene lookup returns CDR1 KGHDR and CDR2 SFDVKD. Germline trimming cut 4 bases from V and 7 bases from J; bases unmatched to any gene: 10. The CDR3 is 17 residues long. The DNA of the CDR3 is TGTGCCACCAGTGACGTTTTTGGGACTAGCGGGTTTAATGAGCAGTTCTTC. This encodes CATSDVFGTSGFNEQFF.

The CDR3, as DNA: TGTGCCAGCAGCCCGACAGGGGGCGCGAGGCAGGACATTCAGTACTTC. Protein: CASSPTGGARQDIQYF. The chain joins TRBV28 to TRBJ2-4, with 10 bases aligning to TRBD1. The CDR3 consists of 16 residues. From germline, CDR1 is MDHEN and CDR2 SYDVKM. Losses at the gene ends were 6 bases for V and 8 bases for J; bases not matched to a gene: 13.

CDR3 coding DNA: TGTGCCAGCAGCCAAGCCGCTAGCGGAGCTGAGCAGTTCTTC. This translates into CASSQAASGAEQFF. This rearrangement joins TRBV3-1 (or the pseudogene TRBV3-2) to TRBJ2-1; 7 bases are a match to TRBD2. Germline values: CDR1 LGHDT, CDR2 YNNKEL (reference sequence). V was pared by 1 base and J by 9 bases, with 6 bases of the junction left unmatched. The CDR3 consists of 14 residues.

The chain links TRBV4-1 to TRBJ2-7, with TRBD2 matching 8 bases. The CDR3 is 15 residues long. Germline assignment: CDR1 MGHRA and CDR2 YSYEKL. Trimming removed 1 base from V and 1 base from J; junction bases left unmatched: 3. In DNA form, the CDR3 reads TGCGCCAGCAGCCAAGGGAGACTAGCGTCCTACGAGCAGTACTTC. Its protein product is CASSQGRLASYEQYF.

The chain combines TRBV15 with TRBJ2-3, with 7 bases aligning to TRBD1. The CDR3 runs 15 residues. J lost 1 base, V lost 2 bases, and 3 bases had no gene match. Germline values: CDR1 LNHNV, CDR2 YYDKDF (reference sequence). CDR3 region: CATSRNGQGTDTQYF. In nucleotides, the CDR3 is TGTGCCACCAGCAGAAACGGACAGGGCACAGATACGCAGTATTTT.

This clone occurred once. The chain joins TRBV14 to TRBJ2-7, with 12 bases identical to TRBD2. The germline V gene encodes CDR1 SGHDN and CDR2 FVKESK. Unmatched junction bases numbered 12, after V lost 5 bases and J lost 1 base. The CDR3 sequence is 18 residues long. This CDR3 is CASSGSRLAGDRSYEQYF. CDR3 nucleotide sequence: TGTGCCAGCAGCGGCAGTCGACTAGCGGGAGATAGGTCCTACGAGCAGTACTTC.

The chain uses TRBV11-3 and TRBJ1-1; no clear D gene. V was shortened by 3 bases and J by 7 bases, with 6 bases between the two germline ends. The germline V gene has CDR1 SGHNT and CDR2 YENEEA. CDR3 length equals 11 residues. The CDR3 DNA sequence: TGTGCCAGCAGCTTGAGGTTTGAAGCTTTCTTT. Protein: CASSLRFEAFF.

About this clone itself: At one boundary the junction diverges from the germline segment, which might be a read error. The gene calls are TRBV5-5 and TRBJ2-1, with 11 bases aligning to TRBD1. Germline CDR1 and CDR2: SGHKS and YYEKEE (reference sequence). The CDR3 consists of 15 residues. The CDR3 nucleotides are TGTGCCAGCAGTTTGGGACAGGGGGAATACAATGAGCAGTTCTTC. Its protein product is CASSLGQGEYNEQFF.

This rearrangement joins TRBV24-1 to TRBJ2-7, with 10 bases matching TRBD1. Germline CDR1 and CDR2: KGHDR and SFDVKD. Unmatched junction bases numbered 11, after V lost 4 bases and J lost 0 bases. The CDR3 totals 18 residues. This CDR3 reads CATSDPSPGQGSSYEQYF. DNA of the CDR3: TGTGCCACCAGTGACCCCTCTCCGGGACAGGGGAGCTCCTACGAGCAGTACTTC.

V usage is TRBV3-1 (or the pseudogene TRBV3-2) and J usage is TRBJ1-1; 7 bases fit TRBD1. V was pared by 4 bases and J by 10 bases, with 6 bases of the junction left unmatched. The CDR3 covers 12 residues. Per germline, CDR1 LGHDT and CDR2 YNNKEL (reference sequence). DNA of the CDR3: TGTGCCAGCAGCCGAACAGGGGAGAGAGCTTTCTTT. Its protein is CASSRTGERAFF.

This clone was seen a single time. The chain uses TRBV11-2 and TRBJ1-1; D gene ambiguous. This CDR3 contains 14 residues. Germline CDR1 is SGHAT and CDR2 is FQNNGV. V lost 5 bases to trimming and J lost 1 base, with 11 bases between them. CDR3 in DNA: TGTGCCAGCAGCGCCGGACTCTCGAACACTGAAGCTTTCTTT. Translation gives CASSAGLSNTEAFF.